The next 14 T cell receptor beta chains were all read from a single sample in a study of cytomegalovirus exposure and HLA in healthy donors. Use of 60 Vbeta and 13 Jbeta primers characterized the PCR. Libraries were prepared by immunoSEQ multiplex PCR; TCRdb keeps only in-frame clonotypes and omits some of them. Of roughly 80,000 clones in the sample, 67% were seen once. The source material was PBMCs. These receptor sequences come from a woman in her 50s in good health and CMV-seropositive.

The CDR3 region has the DNA TGTGCCAGCAGTGGACCGTTCAAAGACTACGAGCAGTACGTC. Protein product: CASSGPFKDYEQYV. The V call is TRBV2, the J call TRBJ2-7; no clear D. Per the germline V gene, CDR1 is SNHLY and CDR2 is FYNNEI. The V and J ends lost 4 bases and 3 bases respectively, with 13 bases between them. The CDR3 length is 14 residues.

This chain joins TRBV29-1 and TRBJ1-3; no reliable D call. The germline V and J ends were trimmed by 7 bases and 1 base, with 5 bases remaining between them. Germline V gives CDR1 SQVTM, CDR2 ANQGSEA. The CDR3 has 11 residues. CDR3 DNA sequence: TGCAGCGCCCCTTCTGGAAACACCATATATTTT. Its translation is CSAPSGNTIYF.

This clone has just a few counts. The genes are TRBV27 and TRBJ2-7, with D possibly being TRBD1 (6 bases). This CDR3 comprises 15 residues. Germline CDR1 MNHEY, CDR2 SMNVEV (reference sequence). V lost 2 bases and J lost 4, with 15 bases in between. CDR3 residues: CASSLLGGMVYEQYF. The CDR3 nucleotides read TGTGCCAGCAGTTTACTTGGGGGCATGGTATACGAGCAGTACTTC.

This chain joins TRBV10-1 and TRBJ2-5; 8 bases line up with TRBD2. The junction had 6 bases not matched to a gene; V was cut back by 4 bases and J by 5 bases. Germline CDR1 is WNHNN and CDR2 is SYGVQD (reference sequence). This CDR3 contains 14 residues. In DNA form, the CDR3 reads TGCGCCAGCAGTGGTTCGGGGGGGACGGAGACCCAGTACTTC. Encoded protein: CASSGSGGTETQYF.

This chain joins TRBV5-1 and TRBJ1-2; D is unresolved. Germline V gene data show CDR1 as SGHRS and CDR2 as YFSETQ. Trimming took 0 bases from V and 7 from J, leaving 13 bases between them. The CDR3 loop spans 14 amino acids. Here the CDR3 DNA reads TGCGCCAGCAGCTTGGTGGCCGATCAAAGTGGCTACACCTTC. Translated: CASSLVADQSGYTF.

This clone was counted only a few times. The chain carries TRBV19 and TRBJ1-3, with D perhaps TRBD1 (5 bases). Germline V CDR1 and CDR2: LNHDA, SQIVND (reference sequence). The CDR3 length is 15 residues. V was shortened by 7 bases and J by 3 bases, with 16 bases between the two germline ends. This chain's CDR3 is CASKGWPAGGNTIYF. For the CDR3, the DNA is TGTGCCAGTAAGGGGTGGCCCGCCGGTGGAAACACCATATATTTT.

J is TRBJ1-1 and V is TRBV11-3; 9 bases match TRBD1. Unmatched junction bases numbered 5, after V lost 4 bases and J lost 5 bases. The CDR3 contains 14 residues. Germline V gene lookup returns CDR1 SGHNT and CDR2 YENEEA. CDR3 sequence (DNA): TGTGCCAGCAGCTCGGGACAGGGAAGAACTGAAGCTTTCTTT. Translated: CASSSGQGRTEAFF.

A few counts support this clone. V and J are TRBV2 and TRBJ2-5, with D uncertain. The CDR3 is 16 residues long. V lost 6 bases to trimming and J lost 0 bases, with 17 bases between them. Germline CDR1 reads SNHLY; CDR2 reads FYNNEI. In DNA, the CDR3 is TGTGCCAGCAGCTTGTGGCAGAAAAATTACCAAGAGACCCAGTACTTC. This codes for CASSLWQKNYQETQYF. Variable domain in full (rest from reference TRBV2 and TRBJ2-5): EPEVTQTPSHQVTQMGQEVILRCVPISNHLYFYWYRQILGQKVEFLVSFYNNEISEKSEIFDDQFSVERPDGSNFTLKIRSTKLEDSAMYFCASSLWQKNYQETQYFGPGTRLLVL.

The V and J genes are TRBV10-3 and TRBJ1-4, with D maybe TRBD1 (6 bases). Looked up from germline, CDR1 is ENHRY and CDR2 is SYGVKD. V lost 2 bases, J lost 5 bases, and 9 bases lay in between. There are 14 residues in the CDR3. The CDR3 is CAISERTENEKLFF. The DNA of the CDR3 is TGTGCCATCAGTGAGAGGACAGAGAATGAAAAACTGTTTTTT.

The rearrangement uses TRBV7-2 and TRBJ2-3; 13 bases agree with TRBD2. This CDR3 comprises 16 residues. From germline, CDR1 is SGHTA and CDR2 FQGNSA. The junction had 7 bases not matched to a gene; V was cut back by 4 bases and J by 6 bases. CDR3 amino acids: CASSSRLAGGGDTQYF. CDR3 nucleotide sequence: TGTGCCAGCAGCTCAAGACTAGCGGGGGGCGGGGATACGCAGTATTTT.

The rearrangement uses TRBV5-6 and TRBJ1-2; D is unresolved. V lost 3 bases and J 3 bases, leaving 12 bases between the germline ends. The CDR3 consists of 14 residues. CDR1 is SGHDT, CDR2 YYEEEE, per germline. The CDR3 DNA reads as TGTGCCAGCAGCTCCACTTGGACTGACTATGGCTACACCTTC. Encoded protein: CASSSTWTDYGYTF.

The chain combines TRBV11-2 with TRBJ1-1, with D possibly TRBD1 on 5 matching bases. V was trimmed by 5 bases and J by 6 bases, leaving 22 bases between them. CDR3 size: 16 residues. The V gene's germline CDR1 is SGHAT and CDR2 FQNNGV. CDR3 in amino acids: CASSLTTALGGAEAFF. The CDR3 nucleotides read TGTGCCAGCAGCCTAACGACAGCTCTCGGAGGGGCTGAAGCTTTCTTT.

The chain joins TRBV7-9 to TRBJ1-1; D not certain. CDR3 length equals 12 residues. Germline CDR1 SEHNR, CDR2 FQNEAQ (reference sequence). V gave up 4 bases and J gave up 8 bases, with 11 bases separating them. CDR3 sequence: CASSSGLAEAFF. Written as DNA, the CDR3 is TGTGCCAGCAGCTCGGGTTTAGCGGAAGCTTTCTTT. Drawing the rest from reference TRBV7-9 and TRBJ1-1, the complete variable domain is DTGVSQNPRHKITKRGQNVTFRCDPISEHNRLYWYRQTLGQGPEFLTYFQNEAQLEKSRLLSDRFSAERPKGSFSTLEIQRTEQGDSAMYLCASSSGLAEAFFGQGTRLTVV.

V gene TRBV13 combines with J gene TRBJ2-5; 9 bases map to TRBD1. The CDR3 has 13 amino acids. With 8 bases clipped from V and 0 bases from J, the junction kept 1 base outside the gene matches. Germline V gives CDR1 PRHDT, CDR2 FYEKMQ (reference sequence). The CDR3 is CASGQGNQETQYF. The CDR3 DNA reads TGTGCCAGCGGACAGGGGAACCAAGAGACCCAGTACTTC.